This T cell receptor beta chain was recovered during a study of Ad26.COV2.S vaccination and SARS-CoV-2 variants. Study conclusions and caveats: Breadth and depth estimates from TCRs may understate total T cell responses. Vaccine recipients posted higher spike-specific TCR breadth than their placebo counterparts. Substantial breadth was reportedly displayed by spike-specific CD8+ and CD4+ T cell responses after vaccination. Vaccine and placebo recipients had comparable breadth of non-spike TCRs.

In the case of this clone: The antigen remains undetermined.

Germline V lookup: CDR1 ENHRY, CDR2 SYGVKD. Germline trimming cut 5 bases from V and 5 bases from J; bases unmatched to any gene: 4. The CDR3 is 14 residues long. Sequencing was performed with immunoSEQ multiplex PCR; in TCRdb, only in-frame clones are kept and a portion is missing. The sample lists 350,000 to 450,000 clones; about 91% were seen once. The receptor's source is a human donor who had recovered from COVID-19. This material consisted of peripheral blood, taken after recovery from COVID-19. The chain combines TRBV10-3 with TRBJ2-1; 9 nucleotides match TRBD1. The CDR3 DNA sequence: TGTGCCATCAGTCGGACAGGGGCCGACAATGAGCAGTTCTTC. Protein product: CAISRTGADNEQFF.